Listed below are T cell receptor beta chains from one sample, sequenced in a study of blood T cell repertoires in COVID-19. Profiling relied on immunoSEQ multiplex PCR, and the TCRdb table lists in-frame clones only, not all of them. The repertoire consists of approximately 68,000 clones, with about 80% occurring once and the leading ten covering 5% to 7%. Material: peripheral blood. Receptors were obtained from a woman in her fifties or sixties with acute or convalescent COVID-19. The CDR3 runs from the conserved cysteine through the conserved F or W. The D gene is left open where the match is weak. Clone size is stated in some rows and not others, as once, few, many or a class when expanded.

16 | TRBJ2-1 | TRBV27 | . | . | CASSRMVGSSYNEQFF | TGTGCCAGCAGTCGAATGGTAGGGAGCTCCTACAATGAGCAGTTCTTC
12 | TRBJ1-2 | TRBV12-3/TRBV12-4 | . | . | CASSFGSEGYTF | TGTGCCAGCAGTTTTGGGTCGGAGGGCTACACCTTC
15 | TRBJ1-5 | TRBV6-5 | . | . | CASSYSIQPNQPQHF | TGTGCCAGCAGTTACTCGATACAGCCCAATCAGCCCCAGCATTTT
16 | TRBJ2-1 | TRBV6-4 | . | TRBD2 | CASSVLAGAAGSEQFF | TGTGCCAGCAGCGTACTAGCGGGGGCCGCCGGGTCGGAGCAGTTCTTC
15 | TRBJ1-2 | TRBV3-1/TRBV3-2 | few | . | CASRRSLTGDYGYTF | TGTGCCAGCAGACGATCTCTGACAGGAGACTATGGCTACACCTTC
16 | TRBJ2-3 | TRBV10-3 | . | . | CAISEGRGALTDTQYF | TGTGCCATCAGTGAAGGTCGGGGGGCTCTCACAGATACGCAGTATTTT
14 | TRBJ1-2 | TRBV7-3 | . | TRBD1 | CASSPTGGNYGYTF | TGTGCCAGCAGCCCGACAGGGGGGAACTATGGCTACACCTTC
15 | TRBJ1-1 | TRBV5-1 | . | TRBD1 | CASSRRTGEGTEAFF | TGCGCCAGCAGCCGTCGGACAGGGGAAGGGACTGAAGCTTTCTTT
19 | TRBJ1-1 | TRBV7-9 | . | TRBD1 | CASSLISGTGGLRNTEAFF | TGTGCCAGCAGCTTAATTTCCGGGACAGGGGGCCTAAGGAACACTGAAGCTTTCTTT
16 | TRBJ1-1 | TRBV6-5 | . | TRBD1 | CASSYQTGTGGTEAFF | TGTGCCAGCAGTTACCAGACCGGGACAGGAGGCACTGAAGCTTTCTTT
17 | TRBJ2-1 | TRBV7-9 | . | TRBD2 | CASSSGLAGEIYNEQFF | TGTGCCAGCAGCTCGGGACTAGCGGGGGAGATCTACAATGAGCAGTTCTTC
17 | TRBJ2-3 | TRBV3-1/TRBV3-2 | . | TRBD2 | CASSQDVKGGGGDTQYF | TGTGCCAGCAGCCAAGACGTTAAAGGTGGCGGGGGGGATACGCAGTATTTT
19 | TRBJ2-3 | TRBV7-9 | once | TRBD1 | CASSLNISPLQGAPDTQYF | TGTGCCAGCAGCTTAAACATTTCGCCTTTACAGGGGGCGCCGGATACGCAGTATTTT
14 | TRBJ1-2 | TRBV5-1 | once | . | CASSLEGVLYGYTF | TGCGCCAGCAGCTTGGAAGGGGTACTGTATGGCTACACCTTC
15 | TRBJ2-5 | TRBV2 | . | TRBD2 | CASSEPAGGPETQYF | TGTGCCAGCAGTGAGCCGGCGGGGGGGCCTGAGACCCAGTACTTC
13 | TRBJ1-2 | TRBV30 | once | TRBD1 | CAWRTGANYGYTF | TGTGCCTGGCGGACAGGGGCGAACTATGGCTACACCTTC
14 | TRBJ1-2 | TRBV5-6 | . | . | CASSLRGSRYGYTF | TGTGCCAGCAGCTTGCGGGGAAGTCGGTATGGCTACACCTTC
15 | TRBJ2-1 | TRBV5-1 | . | TRBD2 | CASSLVAGGNNEQFF | TGCGCCAGCAGCTTGGTAGCGGGGGGGAACAATGAGCAGTTCTTC
16 | TRBJ2-6 | TRBV5-1 | . | . | CASSTDPGSGANVLTF | TGCGCCAGCAGTACGGATCCAGGGTCTGGGGCCAACGTCCTGACTTTC
16 | TRBJ1-4 | TRBV9 | . | . | CASSVAQGTPQEKLFF | TGTGCCAGCAGCGTCGCGCAGGGAACCCCCCAAGAAAAACTGTTTTTT
12 | TRBJ2-7 | TRBV5-1 | . | . | CASSSEDYEQYF | TGCGCCAGCAGCTCGGAGGACTACGAGCAGTACTTC
14 | TRBJ2-1 | TRBV15 | . | TRBD1 | CATTYRDRGNEQFF | TGTGCCACCACCTACCGCGACAGGGGCAATGAGCAGTTCTTC
20 | TRBJ2-6 | TRBV14 | . | TRBD1 | CASSQVTAGTAVSGANVLTF | TGTGCCAGCAGCCAAGTGACGGCCGGGACAGCTGTCTCTGGGGCCAACGTCCTGACTTTC
14 | TRBJ2-3 | TRBV7-2 | . | TRBD2 | CASSPSGGRDTQYF | TGTGCCAGCAGCCCAAGCGGGGGTAGAGATACGCAGTATTTT
15 | TRBJ2-1 | TRBV7-3 | few | TRBD1 | CASSPEGARYNEQFF | TGTGCCAGCAGCCCAGAGGGGGCGCGGTACAATGAGCAGTTCTTC
15 | TRBJ2-3 | TRBV5-4 | . | . | CASRPGSPITDTQYF | TGTGCCAGCAGGCCAGGGTCGCCCATCACAGATACGCAGTATTTT
17 | TRBJ2-5 | TRBV5-1 | . | TRBD2 | CASSQGPGGRKEETQYF | TGCGCCAGCAGCCAGGGCCCGGGGGGACGGAAGGAAGAGACCCAGTACTTC
14 | TRBJ2-4 | TRBV6-5 | . | . | CASSPGELKNIQYF | TGTGCCAGCAGCCCCGGAGAACTCAAAAACATTCAGTACTTC
14 | TRBJ1-3 | TRBV29-1 | . | . | CSAGVGGSGNTIYF | TGCAGCGCAGGGGTCGGGGGGTCTGGAAACACCATATATTTT
14 | TRBJ2-1 | TRBV29-1 | . | . | CSVQGGLSYNEQFF | TGCAGCGTTCAAGGGGGGCTCTCCTACAATGAGCAGTTCTTC
14 | TRBJ2-7 | TRBV19 | . | TRBD2 | CASSIVGGSYEQYF | TGTGCCAGTAGTATTGTGGGAGGGTCCTACGAGCAGTACTTC
16 | TRBJ2-4 | TRBV27 | . | TRBD2 | CASRLITSGGADIQYF | TGTGCCAGCAGACTTATAACTAGCGGGGGGGCCGACATTCAGTACTTC
14 | TRBJ1-1 | TRBV5-1 | . | . | CASSSQGWGTEAFF | TGCGCCAGCAGCTCGCAGGGTTGGGGCACTGAAGCTTTCTTT
18 | TRBJ2-2 | TRBV5-1 | few | TRBD2 | CASSLGTSGGVSTGELFF | TGCGCCAGCAGCTTGGGGACTAGCGGGGGAGTGAGCACCGGGGAGCTGTTTTTT
12 | TRBJ1-5 | TRBV13 | . | TRBD1 | CAITGVWQPQHF | TGTGCCATCACAGGGGTTTGGCAGCCCCAGCATTTT
15 | TRBJ1-5 | TRBV2 | . | . | CASSRDTYSNQPQHF | TGTGCCAGCAGTCGGGACACCTATAGCAATCAGCCCCAGCATTTT
15 | TRBJ1-5 | TRBV11-2 | once | TRBD1 | CASSWGTGVGQPQHF | TGTGCCAGCAGCTGGGGGACAGGGGTCGGTCAGCCCCAGCATTTT
13 | TRBJ2-7 | TRBV25-1 | . | . | CASSDRASYEQYF | TGTGCCAGCAGTGACAGGGCCTCCTACGAGCAGTACTTC
13 | TRBJ1-1 | TRBV11-3 | . | . | CASSVLRDTEAFF | TGTGCCAGCAGCGTGCTCAGGGACACTGAAGCTTTCTTT
12 | TRBJ2-1 | TRBV12-3/TRBV12-4 | . | . | CASSPRAGEQFF | TGTGCCAGCAGCCCGAGAGCGGGTGAGCAGTTCTTC
16 | TRBJ1-4 | TRBV5-1 | once | TRBD1 | CASSSDRTTTNEKLFF | TGCGCCAGCAGCTCGGACAGGACTACAACTAATGAAAAACTGTTTTTT
16 | TRBJ2-3 | TRBV5-1 | . | TRBD2 | CASSLVLAGSTDTQYF | TGCGCCAGCAGCTTGGTGTTAGCGGGGAGCACAGATACGCAGTATTTT
14 | TRBJ1-1 | TRBV5-4 | . | . | CASSPDSFYTEAFF | TGTGCCAGCAGCCCCGACAGCTTTTACACTGAAGCTTTCTTT
13 | TRBJ1-4 | TRBV5-6 | . | TRBD1 | CASSQDRGGKLFF | TGTGCCAGCAGTCAGGACAGGGGCGGGAAACTGTTTTTT
15 | TRBJ1-5 | TRBV15 | . | TRBD1 | CATSRDRGSNQPQHF | TGTGCCACCAGCAGAGACAGGGGGAGCAATCAGCCCCAGCATTTT
13 | TRBJ1-2 | TRBV7-3 | . | TRBD1 | CASSLQGVGGYTF | TGTGCCAGCAGCCTCCAGGGGGTCGGAGGCTACACCTTC
16 | TRBJ2-1 | TRBV9 | . | TRBD2 | CASSVGLAGASNEQFF | TGTGCCAGCAGCGTAGGACTAGCGGGGGCATCCAATGAGCAGTTCTTC
16 | TRBJ2-4 | TRBV27 | . | TRBD2 | CASSWTSGGAKNIQYF | TGTGCCAGCAGTTGGACGAGCGGGGGGGCCAAAAACATTCAGTACTTC
19 | TRBJ1-2 | TRBV10-3 | . | . | CAISESEVLAPPRRYGYTF | TGTGCCATCAGTGAGTCCGAAGTTCTGGCACCTCCTCGTCGCTATGGCTACACCTTC
17 | TRBJ1-5 | TRBV21-1 | . | . | CAIDRPEGINSNQPQHF | TGTGCCATTGACAGGCCCGAGGGGATTAATAGCAATCAGCCCCAGCATTTT
18 | TRBJ1-2 | TRBV24-1 | . | TRBD1 | CATSDPSEGTGPGYGYTF | TGTGCCACCAGTGATCCGAGTGAGGGGACAGGGCCGGGCTATGGCTACACCTTC
14 | TRBJ1-1 | TRBV7-9 | . | . | CASSLGADNTEAFF | TGTGCCAGCAGCTTAGGTGCAGATAACACTGAAGCTTTCTTT
14 | TRBJ2-7 | TRBV6-1 | few | . | CASSEITTGYEQYF | TGTGCCAGCAGTGAAATTACGACAGGTTACGAGCAGTACTTC
18 | TRBJ2-1 | TRBV9 | . | TRBD2 | CASSPGLAALFSYNEQFF | TGTGCCAGCAGCCCCGGACTAGCGGCTCTATTCTCCTACAATGAGCAGTTCTTC
15 | TRBJ2-5 | TRBV6-6 | once | TRBD1 | CASSRSGTVEETQYF | TGTGCCAGCAGTCGATCCGGGACAGTCGAAGAGACCCAGTACTTC
16 | TRBJ2-2 | TRBV7-9 | . | . | CASSLDAGSNTGELFF | TGTGCCAGCAGCTTAGATGCGGGTTCGAACACCGGGGAGCTGTTTTTT
15 | TRBJ1-1 | TRBV30 | few | . | CAWKWGGLMNTEAFF | TGTGCCTGGAAATGGGGGGGTCTCATGAACACTGAAGCTTTCTTT
14 | TRBJ1-6 | TRBV6-1 | . | . | CASSEARGNSPLHF | TGTGCCAGCAGTGAAGCGCGTGGTAATTCACCCCTCCACTTT
14 | TRBJ1-6 | TRBV3-1/TRBV3-2 | once | TRBD1 | CASSSTGGYSPLHF | TGTGCCAGCAGCTCGACAGGGGGCTATTCACCCCTCCACTTT
15 | TRBJ1-1 | TRBV5-1 | few | . | CASSPGSRQNTEAFF | TGCGCCAGCAGCCCGGGGAGTAGGCAGAACACTGAAGCTTTCTTT